The 12 T cell receptor beta chains given below trace back to one sample, sequenced in a study of T cell responses to AZD1222 COVID-19 vaccine. Repertoires were generated with immunoSEQ multiplex PCR, while TCRdb's copy carries only in-frame clones and drops some. Counted here are roughly 270,000 clones, 90% to 95% occurring once; the ten biggest clones make up 0.5% to 0.65%. This material consisted of peripheral blood, taken 28 days after the second AZD1222 dose. These receptors all come from an adult who received the AZD1222 COVID-19 vaccine.

The rearrangement links TRBV28 to TRBJ1-2; D unresolved. The CDR3 has 15 residues. Trimming removed 3 bases at V and 4 bases at J, with 15 bases between. CDR1 MDHEN and CDR2 SYDVKM come from the germline V gene. The CDR3 region is CASSFGGTGSYGYTF. Written as DNA, the CDR3 is TGTGCCAGCAGTTTCGGTGGCACGGGGAGCTATGGCTACACCTTC.

This clone was recorded only once. This chain links TRBV5-5 with TRBJ1-1; weak D call: TRBD1 (6 bases). V was shortened by 2 bases and J by 0 bases, with 14 bases between the two germline ends. This CDR3 has 16 residues. The V gene's germline CDR1 is SGHKS and CDR2 YYEKEE (reference sequence). The CDR3 DNA reads TGTGCCAGCAGCTTCGCCGGTCCAGGGGTGAACACTGAAGCTTTCTTT. It encodes CASSFAGPGVNTEAFF. Full variable domain (rest looked up from reference TRBV5-5 and TRBJ1-1): DAGVTQSPTHLIKTRGQQVTLRCSPISGHKSVSWYQQVLGQGPQFIFQYYEKEERGRGNFPDRFSARQFPNYSSELNVNALLLGDSALYLCASSFAGPGVNTEAFFGQGTRLTVV.

This chain joins TRBV28 and TRBJ1-1; the D gene is possibly TRBD1 (6 bases). From germline, CDR1 is MDHEN and CDR2 SYDVKM. V was pared by 7 bases and J by 0 bases, with 9 bases between. This CDR3 is built from 13 residues. As DNA, the CDR3 is TGTGCCAGCACAGGGGACATGAACACTGAAGCTTTCTTT. It specifies CASTGDMNTEAFF.

V and J are TRBV3-1 (or the pseudogene TRBV3-2) and TRBJ1-2; TRBD1 agrees at 12 bases. The CDR3 loop spans 15 amino acids. The germline CDR1 and CDR2 sequences are LGHDT and YNNKEL (reference sequence). V was pared by 4 bases and J by 6 bases, with 6 bases of the junction left unmatched. As DNA, the CDR3 is TGTGCCAGCAGCCCCCGGGACAGGGGGCTGAATGGCTACACCTTC. Translation: CASSPRDRGLNGYTF.

The rearrangement links TRBV28 to TRBJ1-3; TRBD1 matches 8 bases. CDR3 length: 16 amino acids. Germline V lookup: CDR1 MDHEN, CDR2 SYDVKM. Losses at the gene ends were 5 bases for V and 0 bases for J; bases not matched to a gene: 6. CDR3 bases: TGTGCCAGCAGTCCTGGACAGGGATACTCTGGAAACACCATATATTTT. It translates to CASSPGQGYSGNTIYF.

This clone was seen once. This chain connects TRBV19 to TRBJ1-1; D gene unclear. This CDR3 spans 15 amino acids. Looked up from germline, CDR1 is LNHDA and CDR2 is SQIVND (reference sequence). Trimming cost V 5 bases and J 0 bases, with 13 bases left between them. In DNA, the CDR3 is TGTGCCAGTAGTCTACTCCCCGGGGTGAACACTGAAGCTTTCTTT. It yields the protein CASSLLPGVNTEAFF. Full variable domain (outside the CDR3, taken from reference TRBV19 and TRBJ1-1): DGGITQSPKYLFRKEGQNVTLSCEQNLNHDAMYWYRQDPGQGLRLIYYSQIVNDFQKGDIAEGYSVSREKKESFPLTVTSAQKNPTAFYLCASSLLPGVNTEAFFGQGTRLTVV.

The chain is built from TRBV7-8 and TRBJ2-2; D possibly matches TRBD1 or TRBD2 (5 bases each). The germline V gene encodes CDR1 SGHVS and CDR2 FQNEAQ. V lost 6 bases and J lost 9, with 14 bases in between. CDR3 length: 13 amino acids. The CDR3, as DNA: TGTGCCAGCAGGCTAGAGGGGTTTCGGGAGCTGTTTTTT. Protein product: CASRLEGFRELFF.

As DNA, the CDR3 is TGTGCCAGCGGGACAGGGAATGAAAAACTGTTTTTT. It is translated as CASGTGNEKLFF. The V call is TRBV12-3 or TRBV12-4, the J call TRBJ1-4; 9 bases agree with TRBD1. The CDR3 has 12 amino acids. Trimming removed 8 bases from V and 5 bases from J; junction bases left unmatched: 0.

J is TRBJ2-7 and V is TRBV7-9, with D unclear. The germline V gene encodes CDR1 SEHNR and CDR2 FQNEAQ (reference sequence). V shed 0 bases and J shed 7 bases, with 7 bases lying between them. The CDR3 is made up of 12 amino acids. The CDR3 DNA sequence: TGTGCCAGCAGCTTAGCCCACTCGGAGCAGTACTTC. Encoded protein: CASSLAHSEQYF.

The chain joins TRBV5-1 to TRBJ2-7, with a tentative D call TRBD2 (6 bases). The CDR3 sequence is 12 residues long. Germline V gene sequence: CDR1 SGHRS, CDR2 YFSETQ. Trimming took 8 bases from V and 3 from J, leaving 12 bases between them. CDR3 residues: CASKGRNYEQYF. CDR3 sequence (DNA): TGCGCCAGTAAGGGGAGGAACTACGAGCAGTACTTC.

V usage is TRBV2 and J usage is TRBJ1-5; no reliable D call. This CDR3 is 13 amino acids long. Germline CDR1 reads SNHLY; CDR2 reads FYNNEI. V shed 3 bases and J shed 7 bases, with 10 bases lying between them. The CDR3 region has the DNA TGTGCCAGCAGTGAGGTCAATATCCAGCCCCAGCATTTT. Protein sequence: CASSEVNIQPQHF.

V gene TRBV19 combines with J gene TRBJ2-7, with a tentative D call TRBD2 (6 bases). Trimming shortened V by 6 bases and J by 3 bases, and 12 bases separated the two germline ends. Germline CDR1 LNHDA, CDR2 SQIVND (reference sequence). This CDR3 has 13 amino acids. The CDR3 reads CASRPRGVYEQYF. For the CDR3, the DNA is TGTGCCAGTAGACCGCGGGGAGTCTACGAGCAGTACTTC.